A selection of T cell receptor beta chains follows, all from one sample in a study of blood T cell repertoires in COVID-19. TCRdb's copy holds only in-frame clones and misses some; the assay was immunoSEQ multiplex PCR. The sample includes roughly 180,000 clones, around four fifths of them seen just once. The sequencing sample was made of PBMCs or T cells enriched from blood (not recorded which). The origin of the receptors is a woman aged 50 to 60 in a cohort exposed to, infected with or recovered from COVID-19 (not recorded which). The CDR3 runs from the conserved cysteine through the conserved F or W. The order of the fields is clone size, V gene, D gene, J gene, CDR3 DNA, CDR3 protein. D genes are given only for firm matches. The size entry is marked missing in some rows and otherwise reads once, few, many or a size class.

clone size: -
V gene: TRBV3-1/TRBV3-2
D gene: TRBD2
J gene: TRBJ2-2
CDR3 DNA: TGTGCCAGCAGCCAGGTTAGCGGGGCGAACACCGGGGAGCTGTTTTTT
CDR3 protein: CASSQVSGANTGELFF

clone size: -
V gene: TRBV11-2
D gene: -
J gene: TRBJ2-7
CDR3 DNA: TGTGCCAGCAGCTTAGAAGGCAGGCGCTACGAGCAGTACTTC
CDR3 protein: CASSLEGRRYEQYF

clone size: -
V gene: TRBV5-1
D gene: -
J gene: TRBJ1-1
CDR3 DNA: TGCGCCAGCAGCTCGAGGAACACTGAAGCTTTCTTT
CDR3 protein: CASSSRNTEAFF

clone size: -
V gene: TRBV28
D gene: -
J gene: TRBJ1-5
CDR3 DNA: TGTGCCAGCAGTGATCGACACTGGGTGAGCAATCAGCCCCAGCATTTT
CDR3 protein: CASSDRHWVSNQPQHF

clone size: -
V gene: TRBV4-1
D gene: -
J gene: TRBJ2-2
CDR3 DNA: TGCGCCAGCAGCCTTCAACCGCCGGGACAAAACACCGGGGAGCTGTTTTTT
CDR3 protein: CASSLQPPGQNTGELFF

clone size: -
V gene: TRBV5-6
D gene: TRBD1
J gene: TRBJ2-7
CDR3 DNA: TGTGCCAGCAGCTTCTTCCAGGGGGAGTACGAGCAGTACTTC
CDR3 protein: CASSFFQGEYEQYF

clone size: -
V gene: TRBV18
D gene: -
J gene: TRBJ2-5
CDR3 DNA: TGTGCCAGCTCACCAGGGGCGATCTTGGAGACCCAGTACTTC
CDR3 protein: CASSPGAILETQYF

clone size: -
V gene: TRBV19
D gene: TRBD1
J gene: TRBJ1-2
CDR3 DNA: TGTGCCAGTGGCCCAGGGGGCCCGGGCTATGGCTACACCTTC
CDR3 protein: CASGPGGPGYGYTF

clone size: -
V gene: TRBV7-9
D gene: TRBD1
J gene: TRBJ2-5
CDR3 DNA: TGTGCCAGCAGAGGGACAGGGGGAGAGACCCAGTACTTC
CDR3 protein: CASRGTGGETQYF

clone size: -
V gene: TRBV5-1
D gene: -
J gene: TRBJ2-1
CDR3 DNA: TGCGCCAGCAGCTTGGCCTTAGTCAGCGGCGCCTACAATGAGCAGTTCTTC
CDR3 protein: CASSLALVSGAYNEQFF

clone size: -
V gene: TRBV19
D gene: -
J gene: TRBJ1-6
CDR3 DNA: TGTGCCAGTAGGGTTACACGGGATAATTCACCCCTCCACTTT
CDR3 protein: CASRVTRDNSPLHF

clone size: -
V gene: TRBV12-3/TRBV12-4
D gene: -
J gene: TRBJ2-2
CDR3 DNA: TGTGCCAGCAGTTTCTCCGGGGAGCTGTTTTTT
CDR3 protein: CASSFSGELFF

clone size: few
V gene: TRBV11-1
D gene: TRBD1
J gene: TRBJ1-4
CDR3 DNA: TGTGCCAGCAGCCCCGGACAGGGGGCGGAGGGTGAAAAACTGTTTTTT
CDR3 protein: CASSPGQGAEGEKLFF

clone size: -
V gene: TRBV7-9
D gene: TRBD2
J gene: TRBJ2-2
CDR3 DNA: TGTGCCAGCAGCCAGGGTTTCGGACTAGCGGCTCCCCGGGAGCTGTTTTTT
CDR3 protein: CASSQGFGLAAPRELFF

clone size: -
V gene: TRBV2
D gene: TRBD2
J gene: TRBJ2-7
CDR3 DNA: TGTGCCATCCGCGGGGGGGGGCGCAGGGGCTACGAGCAGTACTTC
CDR3 protein: CAIRGGGRRGYEQYF

clone size: -
V gene: TRBV11-1
D gene: TRBD1
J gene: TRBJ2-2
CDR3 DNA: TGTGCCAGCAGCCGGGGACAGGCGAACACCGGGGAGCTGTTTTTT
CDR3 protein: CASSRGQANTGELFF

clone size: -
V gene: TRBV11-3
D gene: TRBD1
J gene: TRBJ2-7
CDR3 DNA: TGTGCCAGCAGCTTAAAACGTATGATCTGGGACAGGGGGGAGGGAGAGCAGTACTTC
CDR3 protein: CASSLKRMIWDRGEGEQYF

clone size: -
V gene: TRBV14
D gene: -
J gene: TRBJ1-2
CDR3 DNA: TGTGCCAGCAGCCCGTTCTTGAACTATGGCTACACCTTC
CDR3 protein: CASSPFLNYGYTF

clone size: -
V gene: TRBV11-3
D gene: -
J gene: TRBJ2-2
CDR3 DNA: TGTGCCAGCAGCTTTTCGAAAAAACGGAGGGAACAACTCACCGGGGAGCTGTTTTTT
CDR3 protein: CASSFSKKRREQLTGELFF

clone size: -
V gene: TRBV21-1
D gene: -
J gene: TRBJ1-1
CDR3 DNA: TGTGCCAGCAGCAAAGACCGGGACAGGGAAGGGAACACTGAAGCTTTCTTT
CDR3 protein: CASSKDRDREGNTEAFF

clone size: once
V gene: TRBV18
D gene: -
J gene: TRBJ2-3
CDR3 DNA: TGTGCCAGCTCACCGCCTAGCGGCACAGATACGCAGTATTTT
CDR3 protein: CASSPPSGTDTQYF

clone size: -
V gene: TRBV5-8
D gene: -
J gene: TRBJ2-1
CDR3 DNA: TGTGCCAGCAGCCACTCCCAGGGAAGTATTTTGAATGAGCAGTTCTTC
CDR3 protein: CASSHSQGSILNEQFF

clone size: -
V gene: TRBV9
D gene: -
J gene: TRBJ1-1
CDR3 DNA: TGTGCCAGCAGCCCGCGGATGAACACTGAAGCTTTCTTT
CDR3 protein: CASSPRMNTEAFF

clone size: -
V gene: TRBV29-1
D gene: TRBD1
J gene: TRBJ2-7
CDR3 DNA: TGCAGCGTTGAAGGGGGACAGGGAGTCTACGAGCAGTACTTC
CDR3 protein: CSVEGGQGVYEQYF

clone size: -
V gene: TRBV10-2
D gene: TRBD1
J gene: TRBJ1-1
CDR3 DNA: TGCGCCAGCAGTGAAGGAGGGGGCTTCAGAGCTTTCTTT
CDR3 protein: CASSEGGGFRAFF

clone size: -
V gene: TRBV29-1
D gene: TRBD2
J gene: TRBJ2-1
CDR3 DNA: TGCAGCGTTGCACTAGCGGTCTCCTACAATGAGCAGTTCTTC
CDR3 protein: CSVALAVSYNEQFF

clone size: -
V gene: TRBV28
D gene: -
J gene: TRBJ1-4
CDR3 DNA: TGTGCCAGCCGTGGAGGTGTAGGTACCAAAGTTCGTAATGAAAAACTGTTTTTT
CDR3 protein: CASRGGVGTKVRNEKLFF

clone size: -
V gene: TRBV28
D gene: -
J gene: TRBJ1-1
CDR3 DNA: TGTGCCCTCTCCGCCGCGGACACTGAAGCTTTCTTT
CDR3 protein: CALSAADTEAFF

clone size: once
V gene: TRBV6-5
D gene: TRBD2
J gene: TRBJ2-3
CDR3 DNA: TGTGCCAGCAGCCCAAGGACTAGTACGGCAGATACGCAGTATTTT
CDR3 protein: CASSPRTSTADTQYF

clone size: -
V gene: TRBV15
D gene: -
J gene: TRBJ1-2
CDR3 DNA: TGTGCCACCAGCAGAGGGGAGGTGGCCTATGGCTACACCTTC
CDR3 protein: CATSRGEVAYGYTF

clone size: -
V gene: TRBV19
D gene: TRBD1
J gene: TRBJ1-5
CDR3 DNA: TGTGCCAGTAGTAATTCAGGGGGTCAGCCCCAGCATTTT
CDR3 protein: CASSNSGGQPQHF

clone size: -
V gene: TRBV6-5
D gene: TRBD1
J gene: TRBJ1-1
CDR3 DNA: TGTGCCAGCAGTTACGAAGGGGACAGCCCCAACACTGAAGCTTTCTTT
CDR3 protein: CASSYEGDSPNTEAFF

clone size: -
V gene: TRBV18
D gene: -
J gene: TRBJ2-7
CDR3 DNA: TGTGCCAGCTCACCGGGGGGATACGAGCAGTACTTC
CDR3 protein: CASSPGGYEQYF

clone size: once
V gene: TRBV4-1
D gene: -
J gene: TRBJ1-1
CDR3 DNA: TGCGCCAGCAGCCAAGGGGGGGTCGGTACTGAAGCTTTCTTT
CDR3 protein: CASSQGGVGTEAFF

clone size: -
V gene: TRBV7-3
D gene: TRBD1
J gene: TRBJ2-1
CDR3 DNA: TGTGCCAGCAGCTTCGACAGGGGGCGCAATGAGCAGTTCTTC
CDR3 protein: CASSFDRGRNEQFF

clone size: -
V gene: TRBV12-2
D gene: -
J gene: TRBJ1-1
CDR3 DNA: TGTGCAAGTCGCTTAGCGCAGGGGAAAGACACTGAAGCTTTCTTT
CDR3 protein: CASRLAQGKDTEAFF

clone size: -
V gene: TRBV7-6
D gene: -
J gene: TRBJ2-3
CDR3 DNA: TGTGCCAGCAGCTTAAGTTCAGGGGCGATAGATACGCAGTATTTT
CDR3 protein: CASSLSSGAIDTQYF

clone size: -
V gene: TRBV11-2
D gene: TRBD1
J gene: TRBJ2-6
CDR3 DNA: TGTGCCAGCAGCTTCGTAGGGACAGGCTCTGGGGCCAACGTCCTGACTTTC
CDR3 protein: CASSFVGTGSGANVLTF

clone size: -
V gene: TRBV2
D gene: -
J gene: TRBJ1-1
CDR3 DNA: TGTGCCAGCAGTGGCGCGCGCCTTTCGGACACTGAAGCTTTCTTT
CDR3 protein: CASSGARLSDTEAFF

clone size: -
V gene: TRBV7-2
D gene: -
J gene: TRBJ2-7
CDR3 DNA: TGTGCCAGCAGCTTGATACTAGGGATGACCTACGAGCAGTACTTC
CDR3 protein: CASSLILGMTYEQYF

clone size: -
V gene: TRBV28
D gene: -
J gene: TRBJ2-7
CDR3 DNA: TGTGCCAGCAGCTTCGCGGCCTACGAGCAGTACTTC
CDR3 protein: CASSFAAYEQYF

clone size: -
V gene: TRBV29-1
D gene: -
J gene: TRBJ1-1
CDR3 DNA: TGCAGCGTTGCTTGGGAGGTGAACACTGAAGCTTTCTTT
CDR3 protein: CSVAWEVNTEAFF

clone size: -
V gene: TRBV29-1
D gene: -
J gene: TRBJ2-7
CDR3 DNA: TGCAGCGTTGAAGGCCAGGGCTACGAGCAGTACTTC
CDR3 protein: CSVEGQGYEQYF

clone size: -
V gene: TRBV5-1
D gene: -
J gene: TRBJ2-2
CDR3 DNA: TGCGCCAGCAGCTTAGGATCCCACAGGGATGGCAACACCGGGGAGCTGTTTTTT
CDR3 protein: CASSLGSHRDGNTGELFF

clone size: -
V gene: TRBV3-1/TRBV3-2
D gene: -
J gene: TRBJ2-1
CDR3 DNA: TGTGCCAGCAGCGGGACTCAGTTCCCCTACAATGAGCAGTTCTTC
CDR3 protein: CASSGTQFPYNEQFF

clone size: -
V gene: TRBV10-1
D gene: -
J gene: TRBJ2-2
CDR3 DNA: TGCGCCAGCAGTTCGCTAGCAAGGACCGGGGAGCTGTTTTTT
CDR3 protein: CASSSLARTGELFF

clone size: -
V gene: TRBV11-2
D gene: TRBD1
J gene: TRBJ1-1
CDR3 DNA: TGTGCCAGCAGCCTGACAGGGGCGACTGAAGCTTTCTTT
CDR3 protein: CASSLTGATEAFF

clone size: -
V gene: TRBV28
D gene: TRBD1
J gene: TRBJ1-5
CDR3 DNA: TGTGCCAGCAGTTTTGACACGACAGGGCAAGGGCAGCCCCAGCATTTT
CDR3 protein: CASSFDTTGQGQPQHF